These 10 T cell receptor beta chains originate from one sample sequenced in a study of T-cell reconstitution after alpha-beta-depleted transplantation in children. This sample's TCRbeta library carried unique molecular identifier barcodes. TCRdb re-derived calls from the PCR reads in MiXCR, one entry per CDR3 protein. The table has some 350,000 distinct CDR3 sequences, under 13% seen once. The material sequenced was PBMCs from the stem cell graft donor, taken from the stem cell graft. These receptors came from a human donor who donated a stem cell graft to a child with acute lymphoblastic leukemia.

This chain links TRBV3-1 with TRBJ1-1; no firm D call. V was cut by 6 bases and J by 13 bases, with 9 bases left in between. CDR1 and CDR2 (germline): LGHDT, YNNKEL (reference sequence). This CDR3 region has 9 residues. The CDR3 nucleotides read TGTGCCAGCAGTCTAATTTGTTTCTTT. This translates into CASSLICFF.

The chain employs TRBV15 and TRBJ2-3; D is unresolved. In germline, CDR1 is LNHNV, CDR2 YYDKDF (reference sequence). Trimming removed 0 bases from V and 0 bases from J, with 4 bases in between. CDR3 size: 14 residues. CDR3 in amino acids: CATSREGSTDTQYF. The CDR3 DNA reads as TGTGCCACCAGCAGAGAGGGCAGCACAGATACGCAGTATTTT.

In this sample, this clonotype turned up many times. The rearrangement links TRBV7-9 to TRBJ2-1, with TRBD2 matching over 7 bases. This CDR3 region has 17 residues. The germline gives CDR1 SEHNR, CDR2 FQNEAQ (reference sequence). The junction had 9 bases not matched to a gene; V was cut back by 4 bases and J by 0 bases. The CDR3 protein is CASSSPSGSSSYNEQFF. The CDR3 DNA is TGTGCCAGCAGCTCCCCTAGCGGCTCTAGCTCCTACAATGAGCAGTTCTTC.

V is TRBV20-1 and J is TRBJ1-5; D possibly corresponds to TRBD1 (6 bases). V shed 1 base and J shed 3 bases, with 10 bases lying between them. Germline V gives CDR1 DFQATT, CDR2 SNEGSKA (reference sequence). The CDR3 is 14 amino acids. The DNA for the CDR3 is TGCAGTGCTAGAGGGGGGCAGATCAATCAGCCCCAGCATTTT. This sequence encodes CSARGGQINQPQHF.

The chain joins TRBV7-9 to TRBJ1-2; D may be TRBD1 (5 bases). V lost 3 bases, J lost 4 bases, and 12 bases lay in between. This CDR3 spans 14 amino acids. The V gene's germline CDR1 is SEHNR and CDR2 FQNEAQ (reference sequence). In DNA form, the CDR3 reads TGTGCCAGCAGCTTCCTAACAGGAATCTATGGCTACACCTTC. Its protein is CASSFLTGIYGYTF.

The chain is built from TRBV10-2 and TRBJ2-4, with 13 bases matching TRBD2. This CDR3 spans 15 amino acids. Germline V lookup: CDR1 WSHSY, CDR2 SAAADI. With V trimmed by 5 bases and J by 5 bases, 3 bases remained unmatched. Here the CDR3 reads CASSRLAGGENIQYF. CDR3 nucleotides: TGCGCCAGCAGTAGACTAGCGGGAGGAGAAAACATTCAGTACTTC.

The sample holds many counts of this clonotype. The CDR3 is CASSLPGPSNEQFF. The CDR3, as DNA: TGCGCCAGCAGCTTACCGGGACCCTCCAATGAGCAGTTCTTC. This rearrangement joins TRBV5-1 to TRBJ2-1, with D possibly being TRBD1 or TRBD2 (5 bases each). Per the germline V gene, CDR1 is SGHRS and CDR2 is YFSETQ. The CDR3 extends over 14 amino acids. V was clipped by 2 bases and J by 6 bases, with 12 bases between them. Based on the CDR3 plus reference TRBV5-1 and TRBJ2-1, the full variable domain is KAGVTQTPRYLIKTRGQQVTLSCSPISGHRSVSWYQQTPGQGLQFLFEYFSETQRNKGNFPGRFSGRQFSNSRSEMNVSTLELGDSALYLCASSLPGPSNEQFFGPGTRLTVL.

The table lists this clonotype with a few counts. This chain links TRBV6-5 with TRBJ2-3; 12 bases match TRBD2. The CDR3 is 19 amino acids. Germline-derived CDR1 and CDR2 are MNHEY and SVGAGI. V gave up 3 bases and J gave up 3 bases; unmatched junction bases: 13. In nucleotides, the CDR3 is TGTGCCAGCAGTTATCCATCGACTAGCGGGAGAAGTGGAACAGATACGCAGTATTTT. It specifies CASSYPSTSGRSGTDTQYF.

This clonotype was recorded many times. The gene calls are TRBV28 and TRBJ2-1, with TRBD1 matching over 7 bases. CDR1 and CDR2 from the germline V gene are MDHEN and SYDVKM. V lost 6 bases and J lost 8; bases outside the gene matches: 4. The CDR3 runs 12 residues. The CDR3 loop is CASRITGDEQFF. The CDR3 nucleotides read TGTGCCAGCAGGATAACAGGGGATGAGCAGTTCTTC.

The chain uses TRBV7-8 and TRBJ2-5, with a possible D match to TRBD2 (5 bases). The CDR3 consists of 15 residues. The V gene lost 1 base and the J gene lost 1 base, with 10 bases spanning the gap. Germline V gene lookup returns CDR1 SGHVS and CDR2 FQNEAQ. The CDR3 region has the DNA TGTGCCAGCAGCTTAGTACTAGGAGGCCAAGAGACCCAGTACTTC. As protein: CASSLVLGGQETQYF. Full variable domain (rest looked up from reference TRBV7-8 and TRBJ2-5): GAGVSQSPRYKVAKRGQDVALRCDPISGHVSLFWYQQALGQGPEFLTYFQNEAQLDKSGLPSDRFFAERPEGSVSTLKIQRTQQEDSAVYLCASSLVLGGQETQYFGPGTRLLVL.